These T cell receptor beta chains were read from a single sample in a study of OX40 agonist ivuxolimab in advanced cancers. The assay was immunoSEQ multiplex PCR, and TCRdb's table has in-frame clones only and misses some. The table records some 14,000 clones, roughly 82% of them present only once. This sample comprised CD4+ or CD8+ T cells sorted from blood, obtained in a trial of the OX40 agonist ivuxolimab. These receptor sequences come from an adult with an advanced solid tumor such as melanoma, head and neck, liver or kidney cancer. The CDR3 runs from the conserved cysteine through the conserved F or W. Fields, in order: CDR3 protein, D gene, V gene. D genes are given only for firm matches.

CASKSLNGGEQYF,NA,TRBV19
CASSSHLKRITDTQYF,NA,TRBV27
CATRDREGTGELFF,TRBD1,TRBV4-3
CSALGLAAKNIQYF,TRBD2,TRBV29-1
CASSQGPSGSPHEQYF,TRBD2,TRBV4-1
CASSIAGNYEQYF,NA,TRBV19
CASSLFVGVRDFTDTQYF,NA,TRBV7-9
CASSLVQGGEKLFF,TRBD1,TRBV11-2
CASSHGTGSAYEQYF,TRBD1,TRBV7-3
CASSLGGGSSYEQYF,TRBD2,TRBV5-6
CASSLSQGSTEAFF,TRBD1,TRBV7-9
CASSSPGQGFSGANVLTF,TRBD1,TRBV19
CASGTLGADEQFF,NA,TRBV7-9
CASSWTGTGNYGYTF,TRBD1,TRBV7-2
CASSGAGSHNEQFF,NA,TRBV9
CASSRLQGESGELFF,TRBD1,TRBV4-2
CASSQGRSSYEQYF,NA,TRBV4-3
CASSLGDSYSNQPQHF,NA,TRBV7-9
CASSPLLAGGPYNEQFF,TRBD2,TRBV11-2
CASSPGVNYEQYF,NA,TRBV18
CASRLSKSQSRANVLTF,NA,TRBV5-6
CASSIVGVDYNEQFF,NA,TRBV19
CASSQDRSDQPQHF,NA,TRBV4-1
CASSPHRGSNQPQHF,TRBD1,TRBV19
CASRPPGTGEQFF,NA,TRBV28
CASSYPVTSGVTDTQYF,TRBD2,TRBV7-9
CASSQAREKTGEQYF,NA,TRBV4-2
CASSLPTTSNTEAFF,NA,TRBV6-5
CASSLAGAPTILFF,NA,TRBV11-2
CASSELVTGGHYGYTF,TRBD1,TRBV2
CASSLGQGLYGYTF,TRBD1,TRBV11-2
CASSATTGVEYNEQFF,TRBD1,TRBV9
CASSRGVEAFF,NA,TRBV5-6
CASRSLGTDTQYF,NA,TRBV4-1
CASSKGLASNTGELFF,TRBD2,TRBV10-2
CASSSTYNHNEQFF,NA,TRBV7-9
CASRNGQGAYGYTF,NA,TRBV27
CASSSAGTTNEQFF,NA,TRBV13
CASSEIDGTGGTEAFF,TRBD1,TRBV11-2
CASSEGQGPYNEQFF,TRBD1,TRBV6-1
CASSIGQDTEAFF,TRBD1,TRBV19
CASSPVTGTGNYGYTF,TRBD1,TRBV5-4
CASGLPGQREQYF,TRBD1,TRBV27
CASSSTTSSSYNEQFF,NA,TRBV6-5
CASSVRDRAYEQYF,TRBD1,TRBV5-4
CASSSGGQQETQYF,TRBD2,TRBV13
CASSLLAGVGTDTQYF,NA,TRBV7-3